The T cell receptor beta chain under discussion was sequenced for a study of blood T cell repertoires in COVID-19. Turning to the study itself: Donors in the United States, Italy and Spain gave samples during acute or convalescent COVID-19.

Sequencing used immunoSEQ multiplex PCR; TCRdb keeps in-frame clones, though not all of them. The table shows roughly 250,000 clones, with 80% to 90% occurring only once. This clone was detected only once. This CDR3 is 18 amino acids long. Recruitment covered fewer than 25 US areas and drew participants whose ages spanned 18 to 89 years. The study assigned cohorts using participant-reported clinical history. The rearrangement uses TRBV12-2 and TRBJ1-5; the listed D gene, TRBD1, was not tested against the DNA. TRBV12-2 is a pseudogene segment. The receptor was isolated from a woman aged 18-29 years who had recovered from COVID-19. The sequencing sample was made of PBMCs or T cells enriched from blood (not recorded which). In nucleotides, the CDR3 is TGTGCAAGTCGCTCCCGGAACCGCGGGACAGATTTAAATCAGCCCCAGCATTTT. It codes for CASRSRNRGTDLNQPQHF.